Listed here is a single TCR beta chain. The antigen remains unidentified. The data were obtained in a study of memory CD4+ T cells and cytomegalovirus serostatus. The assay was immunoSEQ multiplex PCR, and TCRdb's table has in-frame clones only and misses some. The sample consists of approximately 53,000 clones, approximately 78% of them appearing once. The sort gate was single viable CD3+CD4+CD8-CD45RO+ cells for memory CD4+ T cells. Study findings and constraints: Each of 60 to 80 CMV-associated TCRbeta sequences occurred in one to five individuals.

Losses at the gene ends were 0 bases for V and 7 bases for J; bases not matched to a gene: 4. CDR3 length equals 15 residues. In germline, CDR1 is SGHTA, CDR2 FQGTGA. This TCR derives from an adult in good health and CMV-seronegative. The V and J genes are TRBV7-3 and TRBJ2-1; 9 nucleotides match TRBD1. The material sequenced was memory CD4+ T cells from blood. The CDR3 loop is CASSLTGQGRNEQFF. CDR3 DNA sequence: TGTGCCAGCAGCTTAACAGGACAGGGGAGGAATGAGCAGTTCTTC.